Shown below are 27 T cell receptor beta chains from a single sample sequenced in a study of blood T cell repertoires in COVID-19. Only in-frame clones appear in the TCRdb table, and some are missing; sequencing was by immunoSEQ multiplex PCR. The table records approximately 69,000 clones, around four fifths of them present only once. The specimen was peripheral blood. These receptors all stem from a man between 60 and 70 years old with acute or convalescent COVID-19.

The chain recombines TRBV19 with TRBJ2-1, with 9 bases that match TRBD1. Germline-derived CDR1 and CDR2 are LNHDA and SQIVND (reference sequence). There are 15 residues in the CDR3. The junction had 6 bases not matched to a gene; V was cut back by 3 bases and J by 6 bases. The CDR3 DNA sequence: TGTGCCAGTAGTATCAACCGGGACAGGGTCAATGAGCAGTTCTTC. Residues: CASSINRDRVNEQFF.

This clone was observed a handful of times. The chain carries TRBV7-2 and TRBJ2-7; D gene ambiguous. V dropped 2 bases and J dropped 9 bases, with 14 bases sitting between them. CDR1 SGHTA and CDR2 FQGNSA come from the germline V gene. CDR3 length: 13 amino acids. The chain's CDR3 is CASSLQASLGQYV. DNA for the CDR3: TGTGCCAGCAGCTTACAGGCCAGCCTCGGGCAGTACGTC.

The chain is built from TRBV7-3 and TRBJ1-1; D is possibly TRBD1 (5 bases). The CDR3 length is 14 residues. With 8 bases removed from V and 3 bases from J, the gap between germline ends came to 16 bases. Germline V gene sequence: CDR1 SGHTA, CDR2 FQGTGA. The CDR3: CASGLGGSDTEAFF. The CDR3 DNA reads as TGTGCCAGCGGATTGGGGGGAAGCGACACTGAAGCTTTCTTT.

The V call is TRBV30, the J call TRBJ1-3; D remains unclear. The V end was cut by 3 bases, the J end by 0 bases, with 6 bases between. The germline V gene has CDR1 GTSNPN and CDR2 SVGIG (reference sequence). The CDR3 extends over 13 amino acids. The CDR3 here is CAWRAGSGNTIYF. The CDR3 DNA sequence: TGTGCCTGGAGAGCGGGCTCTGGAAACACCATATATTTT.

The chain carries TRBV10-3 and TRBJ2-3; tentatively, D is TRBD2 (6 bases). CDR3 length: 13 amino acids. V was cut by 10 bases and J by 2 bases, with 13 bases left in between. CDR1 ENHRY and CDR2 SYGVKD come from the germline V gene. This CDR3 is CANGAGITDTQYF. The CDR3 nucleotides are TGTGCCAACGGGGCGGGAATCACAGATACGCAGTATTTT.

The chain couples TRBV18 to TRBJ1-2, with 7 bases lining up with TRBD1. This CDR3 comprises 15 residues. With V trimmed by 3 bases and J by 3 bases, 7 bases remained unmatched. Germline V CDR1 and CDR2: KGHSH, LQKENI. The CDR3: CASSPSATGDYGYTF. The CDR3 DNA reads TGTGCCAGCTCACCGTCAGCCACAGGGGACTATGGCTACACCTTC.

This clone has a single count. This chain links TRBV6-5 with TRBJ2-7; D perhaps matches TRBD2 (5 bases). Between the trimmed V and J ends, which lost 4 bases and 2 bases, there was a span of 15 bases. The CDR3 is 15 amino acids. Germline V gene lookup returns CDR1 MNHEY and CDR2 SVGAGI. DNA of the CDR3: TGTGCCAGCAGTTGGTTACGGGAACCGACCTACGAGCAGTACTTC. Encoded protein: CASSWLREPTYEQYF.

The rearrangement links TRBV30 to TRBJ2-3, with D possibly TRBD2 on 5 matching bases. The CDR3 contains 13 residues. V was clipped by 0 bases and J by 2 bases, with 6 bases between them. Germline V CDR1 and CDR2: GTSNPN, SVGIG (reference sequence). CDR3 in DNA: TGTGCCTGGAGTGTGGACTTCACAGATACGCAGTATTTT. Protein sequence: CAWSVDFTDTQYF.

This clone was counted between two and nine times. J is TRBJ2-5 and V is TRBV7-3; TRBD2 matches 9 bases. Germline loops: CDR1 SGHTA, CDR2 FQGTGA. V trimming: 2 bases; J trimming: 2 bases; junction bases outside the gene matches: 3. CDR3 length: 15 amino acids. CDR3 DNA: TGTGCCAGCAGCTTACTCGGACTAGCGCAAGAGACCCAGTACTTC. Translated, it gives CASSLLGLAQETQYF.

This clone was recorded once. The V call is TRBV10-3, the J call TRBJ2-5; possibly TRBD2 for D (5 bases). V shed 3 bases and J shed 4 bases, with 9 bases lying between them. Germline V gene data show CDR1 as ENHRY and CDR2 as SYGVKD. The CDR3 is 13 amino acids. CDR3: CAISEWESETQYF. CDR3 in DNA: TGTGCCATCAGTGAATGGGAGTCAGAGACCCAGTACTTC.

The V call is TRBV5-4, the J call TRBJ2-1; 8 positions match TRBD2. V lost 4 bases, J lost 3 bases, and 6 bases stayed unmatched. CDR3 size: 15 residues. Germline CDR1 and CDR2: SGHNT and YYREEE (reference sequence). The CDR3 DNA reads TGTGCCAGCAGCCTGGACAGCGGGAGCTACAATGAGCAGTTCTTC. Translated: CASSLDSGSYNEQFF.

This clone turned up a few times. The CDR3 loop is CASSPGQSSYEQYV. The DNA of the CDR3 is TGTGCCAGCTCACCGGGACAGAGCTCCTACGAGCAGTACGTC. This chain connects TRBV18 to TRBJ2-7; 7 bases map to TRBD1. The V segment lost 3 bases and the J segment 0 bases; nucleotides outside the gene matches: 2. CDR1 and CDR2 (germline): KGHSH, LQKENI. The CDR3 contains 14 residues.

The gene calls are TRBV19 and TRBJ2-5; a possible D gene is TRBD2 (5 bases). Germline V gene data show CDR1 as LNHDA and CDR2 as SQIVND (reference sequence). With 4 bases removed from V and 4 bases from J, the gap between germline ends came to 13 bases. The CDR3 consists of 14 residues. CDR3 amino acids: CASSKDGLRETQYF. In nucleotides, the CDR3 is TGTGCCAGTAGTAAAGACGGACTGAGAGAGACCCAGTACTTC. Full variable domain (missing parts from reference TRBV19 and TRBJ2-5): DGGITQSPKYLFRKEGQNVTLSCEQNLNHDAMYWYRQDPGQGLRLIYYSQIVNDFQKGDIAEGYSVSREKKESFPLTVTSAQKNPTAFYLCASSKDGLRETQYFGPGTRLLVL.

The chain employs TRBV4-2 and TRBJ2-5, with D possibly TRBD1 on 5 matching bases. CDR3 length: 16 amino acids. V shed 0 bases and J shed 1 base, with 12 bases lying between them. Germline V gene lookup returns CDR1 LGHNA and CDR2 YNFKEQ. The CDR3 is CASSQDPRQPQETQYF. The CDR3 nucleotides read TGTGCCAGCAGCCAAGATCCCCGACAGCCCCAAGAGACCCAGTACTTC.

This clone was seen only once. The chain recombines TRBV5-4 with TRBJ2-3; D possibly corresponds to TRBD2 (5 bases). Germline-derived CDR1 and CDR2 are SGHNT and YYREEE (reference sequence). This CDR3 is built from 14 residues. V was clipped by 4 bases and J by 2 bases, with 11 bases between them. The CDR3 region is CASSPGSITDTQYF. As DNA, the CDR3 is TGTGCCAGCAGCCCGGGATCTATCACAGATACGCAGTATTTT. The complete variable domain, with remaining parts taken from reference TRBV5-4 and TRBJ2-3, reads ETGVTQSPTHLIKTRGQQVTLRCSSQSGHNTVSWYQQALGQGPQFIFQYYREEENGRGNFPPRFSGLQFPNYSSELNVNALELDDSALYLCASSPGSITDTQYFGPGTRLTVL.

This sequence joins TRBV12-3 or TRBV12-4 and TRBJ2-1; no firm D call. V lost 3 bases and J lost 10, with 10 bases in between. CDR3 length equals 12 residues. The CDR3 loop reads CASSFTTFEQFF. CDR3 bases: TGTGCCAGCAGTTTTACTACTTTCGAGCAGTTCTTC.

This clone was counted between two and nine times. The J gene is TRBJ2-7, the V gene TRBV7-9, with 10 positions matching TRBD2. Germline V gene data show CDR1 as SEHNR and CDR2 as FQNEAQ (reference sequence). The CDR3 runs 15 residues. With V trimmed by 6 bases and J by 3 bases, 8 bases remained unmatched. The CDR3 loop is CASRTGSGRVYEQYF. As DNA, the CDR3 is TGTGCCAGCAGGACCGGAAGCGGGAGGGTCTACGAGCAGTACTTC.

V gene TRBV9 combines with J gene TRBJ2-3, with TRBD1 matching over 8 bases. The ends lost 0 bases at V and 6 bases at J; junction bases unmatched: 12. Germline assignment: CDR1 SGDLS and CDR2 YYNGEE. This CDR3 comprises 17 residues. The CDR3 region is CASSVAAGGAGLDTQYF. The DNA of the CDR3 is TGTGCCAGCAGCGTAGCGGCAGGGGGCGCAGGGTTGGATACGCAGTATTTT.

V gene TRBV24-1 combines with J gene TRBJ2-5; maybe TRBD2 (5 bases). The germline V and J ends were trimmed by 8 bases and 7 bases, with 10 bases remaining between them. This CDR3 contains 11 residues. Germline loops: CDR1 KGHDR, CDR2 SFDVKD. The DNA for the CDR3 is TGTGCCACCACACTCGGAGGGACCCAGTACTTC. Translated: CATTLGGTQYF.

This clone was found a few times. The genes are TRBV3-1 (or the pseudogene TRBV3-2) and TRBJ1-6, with a possible D match to TRBD1 (5 bases). Germline loops: CDR1 LGHDT, CDR2 YNNKEL (reference sequence). This CDR3 is 15 amino acids long. V was clipped by 5 bases and J by 5 bases, with 13 bases between them. CDR3 nucleotides: TGTGCCAGCAGCTTAAGCTTCAGGGATAATTCACCCCTCCACTTT. As protein: CASSLSFRDNSPLHF.

The V and J genes are TRBV23-1 and TRBJ2-2; 7 bases align to TRBD1. TRBV23-1 is filed as an ORF, its function uncertain. The V and J ends lost 4 bases and 2 bases, in that order; junction bases with no gene match: 7. CDR3 length equals 16 residues. CDR3 region: CASSPPRQGNTGELFF. The CDR3 coding sequence is TGCGCCAGCAGTCCACCAAGACAGGGAAACACCGGGGAGCTGTTTTTT.

V is TRBV9 and J is TRBJ1-4; D possibly corresponds to TRBD1 (6 bases). From germline, CDR1 is SGDLS and CDR2 YYNGEE. The CDR3 is 14 amino acids. V was trimmed by 0 bases and J by 7 bases, leaving 10 bases between them. This CDR3 is CASSVGGLSEKLFF. The CDR3 DNA reads TGTGCCAGCAGCGTAGGGGGGCTCTCTGAAAAACTGTTTTTT.

V gene TRBV3-1 (or the pseudogene TRBV3-2) combines with J gene TRBJ2-3; 7 bases align to TRBD2. V was clipped by 6 bases and J by 4 bases; unmatched bases: 10. This CDR3 has 15 residues. The germline CDR1 and CDR2 sequences are LGHDT and YNNKEL (reference sequence). DNA for the CDR3: TGTGCCAGCAGAGAGGAAAGCGGGACCCCAGATACGCAGTATTTT. Translating gives CASREESGTPDTQYF.

The gene calls are TRBV4-1 and TRBJ2-6; 9 nucleotides align to TRBD2. J gave up 0 bases and V 0 bases, and 3 bases lay outside the gene matches. The CDR3 extends over 18 amino acids. The germline gives CDR1 MGHRA, CDR2 YSYEKL. The chain's CDR3 is CASSQERGGFSGANVLTF. The CDR3 DNA sequence: TGCGCCAGCAGCCAAGAGCGGGGGGGTTTCTCTGGGGCCAACGTCCTGACTTTC.

The V gene is TRBV7-9, the J gene TRBJ2-7; D is unclear. CDR1 SEHNR and CDR2 FQNEAQ come from the germline V gene (reference sequence). V was cut by 2 bases and J by 2 bases, with 7 bases left in between. This CDR3 spans 13 amino acids. CDR3 protein: CASSLPGPYEQYV. The CDR3 DNA is TGTGCCAGCAGCTTACCAGGTCCCTACGAGCAGTACGTC.

J is TRBJ2-7 and V is TRBV14; TRBD2 might be the D (5 bases). Deletions cut 9 bases from V and 2 bases from J, with 17 bases between. Germline CDR1 is SGHDN and CDR2 is FVKESK. The CDR3 consists of 14 residues. Written as DNA, the CDR3 is TGTGCCAGTCGGCGCGAAAGTAGCGCCTACGAGCAGTACTTC. Its translation is CASRRESSAYEQYF.

V and J are TRBV25-1 and TRBJ2-2; 9 nucleotides align to TRBD1. The CDR3 has 18 residues. Germline lookup yields CDR1 MGHDK and CDR2 SYGVNS. The junction had 13 bases not matched to a gene; V was cut back by 4 bases and J by 4 bases. The CDR3 loop reads CASSGNQPGQGITGELFF. The CDR3 DNA is TGTGCCAGCAGTGGAAACCAACCGGGACAGGGTATCACCGGGGAGCTGTTTTTT.